These T cell receptor beta chains were read from a single sample in a study of CD8+CD57+ T cells in acquired aplastic anemia. A single record per CDR3 protein comes from TCRdb applying MiXCR to the reads. Of roughly 500,000 distinct CDR3 sequences listed, about a third are singletons. The sample comprised sorted CD4+, CD8+, or CD8+CD57+ T cells (not recorded which) from PBMCs. The origin of the receptors is a human donor with aplastic anemia. The CDR3 runs from the conserved cysteine through the conserved F or W. D genes are given only for firm matches. The listing skips clone size in some rows; elsewhere it reads once, few, many or a size class.

V	J	D	size	DNA	CDR3
TRBV4-3	TRBJ2-3	NA	NA	TGCGCCAGCAGCCAAGCGCGTACAGATACGCAGTATTTT	CASSQARTDTQYF
TRBV5-1	TRBJ1-1	NA	NA	TGCGCCAGCACAACGGAAGGTTTCGGCACTGAAGCTTTCTTT	CASTTEGFGTEAFF
TRBV12-3/TRBV12-4	TRBJ1-2	NA	few	TGTGCCAGCAGTTTTGGCCGAACCACCTATGGCTACACCTTC	CASSFGRTTYGYTF
TRBV29-1	TRBJ2-7	TRBD2	NA	TGCAGCGTTGAGGCGCCGGGACTAGCGGGGGGCCGCTACGAGCAGTACTTC	CSVEAPGLAGGRYEQYF
TRBV2	TRBJ2-5	NA	NA	TGTGCCAGCAGGGCCTTAGGGAACCAAGAGACCCAGTACTTC	CASRALGNQETQYF
TRBV9	TRBJ1-2	NA	many	TGTGCCAGCAGCGCATCAGGGGTTACCTATGGCTACACCTTC	CASSASGVTYGYTF
TRBV20-1	TRBJ1-6	NA	many	TGCAGTGCAAGCGATTTAAATAGTTCACCCCTCCACTTT	CSASDLNSSPLHF
TRBV5-1	TRBJ1-2	TRBD1	NA	TGCGCCAGCAGCCATGGACAGGGAGGTCATGGCTACACCTTC	CASSHGQGGHGYTF
TRBV5-6	TRBJ1-6	NA	many	TGTGCCAGCAGCTTGACGCAGAGCTCCTATAATTCACCCCTCCACTTT	CASSLTQSSYNSPLHF
TRBV2	TRBJ1-5	NA	many	TGTGCCAGCACTCGGTCCGATCAGCCCCAGCATTTT	CASTRSDQPQHF
TRBV4-1	TRBJ1-2	NA	many	TGCGCCAGCAGCCAAGGACCAGCCCAGAACTATGGCTACACCTTC	CASSQGPAQNYGYTF
TRBV10-1	TRBJ2-1	NA	once	TGCGCCAGCAGTGATAATCTCGGACAGTACAATGAGCAGTTCTTC	CASSDNLGQYNEQFF
TRBV2	TRBJ2-7	TRBD1	many	TGTGCCAGCAGGGGGAGTGACAGGGGCGAGCAGTACTTC	CASRGSDRGEQYF
TRBV10-3	TRBJ1-6	TRBD1	NA	TGTGCCAGCAGAGGGACAGGGGAGGTTGGTTCACCCCTCCACTTT	CASRGTGEVGSPLHF
TRBV24-1	TRBJ2-7	TRBD1	many	TGTGCCACCAGTGATTCTCGGACAGGGATGAGCTCCTACGAGCAGTACTTC	CATSDSRTGMSSYEQYF
TRBV29-1	TRBJ1-4	TRBD1	NA	TGCAGCGCCGTGACAGGGGGCGCGTCCAATGAAAAACTGTTTTTT	CSAVTGGASNEKLFF
TRBV15	TRBJ1-4	NA	many	TGTGCCACCAGCAGAGAGGCGCTTGGAAAACTGTTTTTT	CATSREALGKLFF
TRBV20-1	TRBJ2-3	NA	NA	TGCAGTGCTAAGGACCCGACATATACGCAGTATTTT	CSAKDPTYTQYF
TRBV7-6	TRBJ2-7	TRBD2	once	TGTGCCAGCAGCTTGGCGGGGGGACTTGACGAGCAGTACTTC	CASSLAGGLDEQYF
TRBV20-1	TRBJ2-7	NA	NA	TGCAGTGCTACATCGGGGGAAACCTACGAGCAGTACTTC	CSATSGETYEQYF
TRBV19	TRBJ1-1	NA	NA	TGTGCCAGTAGCGACCCCCCAGTGGGGAACACTGAAGCTTTCTTT	CASSDPPVGNTEAFF
TRBV5-5	TRBJ2-7	NA	NA	TGTGCCAGCAGCTTGGCCGGGGCAGGGGAATACGAGCAGTACTTC	CASSLAGAGEYEQYF
TRBV30	TRBJ2-7	NA	NA	TGTGCCTGGAGTGAAACCCAGGAGCAGTACTTC	CAWSETQEQYF
TRBV2	TRBJ2-7	TRBD1	NA	TGTGCCAGCAGCCTTAGACAGGGTTCGGGTTACGAGCAGTACTTC	CASSLRQGSGYEQYF
TRBV11-2	TRBJ1-2	NA	many	TGTGCCAGCAGCTTACGCTCAGGGCTTGGCTACACCTTC	CASSLRSGLGYTF
TRBV7-9	TRBJ2-5	TRBD2	NA	TGTGCCAGCAGCCAAGTGGGAGCGGGGGAGACCCAGTACTTC	CASSQVGAGETQYF
TRBV5-4	TRBJ2-5	NA	NA	TGTGCCAGCAGCTTAGTTGGGGAACAAGAGACCCAGTACTTC	CASSLVGEQETQYF
TRBV25-1	TRBJ1-2	TRBD1	many	TGTGCCAGCAGTCTAACAGGGGAGAGCGGCTACACCTTC	CASSLTGESGYTF
TRBV7-9	TRBJ1-2	NA	many	TGTGCCAGCAGCGAAACAGCCGGCTACACCTTC	CASSETAGYTF
TRBV25-1	TRBJ2-5	NA	many	TGTGCCAGCTCGTACCAAGAGACCCAGTACTTC	CASSYQETQYF
TRBV2	TRBJ2-3	TRBD1	many	TGTGCCAGCAGTCAAGGGACAGCTAGCACAGATACGCAGTATTTT	CASSQGTASTDTQYF
TRBV6-2/TRBV6-3	TRBJ2-7	NA	NA	TGTGCCAGCAGTTATGATGGAATGAGGTACGAGCAGTACTTC	CASSYDGMRYEQYF
TRBV2	TRBJ2-1	NA	many	TGTGCCAGCAGGGGGGACTCCTACAATGAGCAGTTCTTC	CASRGDSYNEQFF
TRBV2	TRBJ1-5	NA	many	TGTGCCAGCAGTGCGGACAATCTCGGCAATCAGCCCCAGCATTTT	CASSADNLGNQPQHF
TRBV4-2	TRBJ1-2	NA	NA	TGTGCCAGCAGCCAAGATGTGGTGACTGAGCCCTTCTACACCTTC	CASSQDVVTEPFYTF
TRBV20-1	TRBJ1-2	TRBD1	NA	TGCAGTGCTAGATCTCTTCCTGATAGGGGGCAGGAGTCGGGCTACACCTTC	CSARSLPDRGQESGYTF
TRBV25-1	TRBJ1-5	TRBD1	NA	TGTGCCAGCAGTTCTCCGGGACAGGGGGAAGGCCAGCCCCAGCATTTT	CASSSPGQGEGQPQHF
TRBV6-1	TRBJ1-2	NA	NA	TGTGCCAGCACCCTAGGGGACGATACTAACTATGGCTACACCTTC	CASTLGDDTNYGYTF
TRBV5-6	TRBJ2-5	NA	NA	TGTGCCAGCAGCCAACTCCCCAGGGAGACCCAGTACTTC	CASSQLPRETQYF
TRBV10-3	TRBJ2-2	TRBD1	NA	TGTGCCATAGCGACAGGGAATTTT	CAIATGNF
TRBV7-3	TRBJ2-1	NA	few	TGTGCCAGCAGCTTAAGGCTTATGGGTCAAAGCTCCTACAATGAGCAGTTCTTC	CASSLRLMGQSSYNEQFF
TRBV7-2	TRBJ2-7	NA	many	TGTGCCAGCAGCTTAGGGGGGGTAGGGTACGGGCAGTACTTC	CASSLGGVGYGQYF